A single sample is the source of the 13 T cell receptor beta chains below, sequenced in a study of shared clonotypes between healthy human individuals. The data were produced by immunoSEQ multiplex PCR, yet TCRdb's version contains in-frame clones alone and is incomplete. The sample shows about 660,000 clones, 74% of them seen only once. Sample: memory CD4+ T cells sorted from blood. As for subset: CD45RA-negative fraction. The receptors were gathered from a woman aged 25-40 years in good health.

The J gene is TRBJ1-2, the V gene TRBV11-2; D is possibly TRBD1 (6 bases). Germline V gene lookup returns CDR1 SGHAT and CDR2 FQNNGV. The CDR3 is 15 amino acids. Trimming removed 4 bases from V and 5 bases from J, with 17 bases in between. CDR3 sequence: CASSSNRVSGYGYTF. CDR3 nucleotide sequence: TGTGCCAGCAGCTCCAACAGGGTGTCGGGGTATGGCTACACCTTC.

V and J are TRBV18 and TRBJ1-5, with a tentative D call TRBD1 (5 bases). Germline assignment: CDR1 KGHSH and CDR2 LQKENI. This CDR3 is built from 12 residues. V was cut by 4 bases and J by 5 bases, with 6 bases left in between. CDR3 coding DNA: TGTGCCAGCTCACGGGACGATCAGCCCCAGCATTTT. Translated, it gives CASSRDDQPQHF.

V is TRBV19 and J is TRBJ2-6; 8 bases are a match to TRBD1. Germline CDR1 reads LNHDA; CDR2 reads SQIVND (reference sequence). Unmatched junction bases numbered 6, after V lost 5 bases and J lost 12 bases. The CDR3 is 13 residues long. CDR3 DNA: TGTGCCAGTAGTTTGGGACAGGCCGGCGTCCTGACTTTC. As protein: CASSLGQAGVLTF.

V is TRBV9 and J is TRBJ2-1; 9 bases fit TRBD1. V lost 4 bases and J lost 6; bases outside the gene matches: 14. CDR3 length: 17 residues. Germline V gene data show CDR1 as SGDLS and CDR2 as YYNGEE. The CDR3 protein is CASSPRSGQGSRNEQFF. DNA of the CDR3: TGTGCCAGCAGCCCAAGATCAGGACAGGGGTCCCGCAATGAGCAGTTCTTC.

This clone has only a few counts. The V and J genes are TRBV5-8 and TRBJ1-4; D is unresolved. V dropped 7 bases and J dropped 4 bases, with 11 bases sitting between them. Germline CDR1 is SGHTS and CDR2 is YDEGEE. The CDR3 extends over 13 amino acids. The CDR3 loop reads CASVETYNEKLFF. The CDR3 DNA is TGTGCCAGCGTGGAGACCTATAATGAAAAACTGTTTTTT.

The chain links TRBV11-2 to TRBJ2-5; 7 bases fit TRBD2. Germline lookup yields CDR1 SGHAT and CDR2 FQNNGV. Trimming removed 4 bases from V and 5 bases from J; junction bases left unmatched: 13. This CDR3 has 16 residues. The CDR3 spells CASSSDRGARGETQYF. As DNA, the CDR3 is TGTGCCAGCAGCTCCGATCGAGGGGCGCGGGGGGAGACCCAGTACTTC.

J is TRBJ2-7 and V is TRBV11-3, with a possible D match to TRBD2 (5 bases). The CDR3 totals 14 residues. Trimming stripped 7 bases from V and 1 base from J, with 14 bases between. CDR1 is SGHNT and CDR2 is YENEEA in the germline V gene. In DNA, the CDR3 is TGTGCCAGCATCCCCCCGGGGTCGTCCTACGAGCAGTACTTC. Amino acids: CASIPPGSSYEQYF.

V usage is TRBV6-4 and J usage is TRBJ1-1, with TRBD1 as a possible D gene (5 bases). V was trimmed by 0 bases and J by 8 bases, leaving 10 bases between them. The CDR3 runs to 13 residues. In germline, CDR1 is MRHNA, CDR2 SNTAGT. CDR3 bases: TGTGCCAGCAGTGACTCGCTGTGGGGCGAAGCTTTCTTT. Its protein is CASSDSLWGEAFF.

The chain uses TRBV28 and TRBJ2-5, with no clear D. Gene TRBJ2-7 matches the end of the DNA better, so the J call may be wrong. The CDR3 has 16 residues. Germline values: CDR1 MDHEN, CDR2 SYDVKM. In nucleotides, the CDR3 is TGTGCCAGCAGTTTAGACGGTGGCGTCGCCCCGTACGAGCAGTACTTC. This translates into CASSLDGGVAPYEQYF.

This clone was seen once. The J gene is TRBJ1-4, the V gene TRBV6-1; a possible D gene is TRBD1 (5 bases). CDR1 and CDR2 (germline): MNHNS, SASEGT. The CDR3 loop spans 15 amino acids. V dropped 6 bases and J dropped 0 bases, with 11 bases sitting between them. The CDR3 region is CASSRDPATNEKLFF. CDR3 coding DNA: TGTGCCAGCAGCAGGGACCCGGCAACTAATGAAAAACTGTTTTTT.

CDR3 sequence reads: CAWSVTSGGSEFF. DNA for the CDR3: TGTGCCTGGAGTGTAACTAGCGGGGGGAGTGAGTTCTTC. V and J are TRBV30 and TRBJ2-1; 12 bases agree with TRBD2. The CDR3 totals 13 residues. The V gene's germline CDR1 is GTSNPN and CDR2 SVGIG (reference sequence). The V and J ends lost 0 bases and 14 bases, in that order; junction bases with no gene match: 5.

The chain combines TRBV19 with TRBJ2-5; no clear D. Germline loops: CDR1 LNHDA, CDR2 SQIVND (reference sequence). V was pared by 4 bases and J by 5 bases, with 14 bases between. The CDR3 sequence is 14 residues long. The CDR3 reads CASSTEQISETQYF. CDR3 nucleotide sequence: TGTGCCAGTAGTACGGAACAAATAAGTGAGACCCAGTACTTC.

This chain links TRBV7-2 with TRBJ2-2; D is unclear. The CDR3 covers 16 residues. CDR1 is SGHTA, CDR2 FQGNSA, per germline. V was pared by 5 bases and J by 0 bases, with 13 bases between. The CDR3: CASSHNPYPNTGELFF. The CDR3 DNA follows: TGTGCCAGCAGCCACAACCCCTACCCGAACACCGGGGAGCTGTTTTTT.